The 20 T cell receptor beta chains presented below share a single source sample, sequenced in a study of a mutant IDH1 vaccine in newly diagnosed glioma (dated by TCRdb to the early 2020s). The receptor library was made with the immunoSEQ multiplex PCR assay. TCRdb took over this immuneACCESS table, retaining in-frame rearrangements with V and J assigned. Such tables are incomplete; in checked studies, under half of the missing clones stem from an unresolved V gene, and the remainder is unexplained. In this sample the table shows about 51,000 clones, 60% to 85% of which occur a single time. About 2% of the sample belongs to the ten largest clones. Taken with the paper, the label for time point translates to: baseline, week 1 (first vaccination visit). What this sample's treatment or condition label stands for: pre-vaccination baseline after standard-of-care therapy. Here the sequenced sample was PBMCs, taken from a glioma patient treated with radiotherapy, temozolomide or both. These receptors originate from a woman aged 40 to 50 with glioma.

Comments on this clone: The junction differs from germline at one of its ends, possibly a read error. CDR3: CASNLGSTGRIYEQYF. CDR3 nucleotide sequence: TGCGCCAGCAACTTGGGTAGTACGGGACGGATCTACGAGCAGTACTTC. This sequence joins TRBV5-1 and TRBJ2-7; D assignment may be TRBD1 or TRBD2 (5 bases each). This CDR3 is built from 16 residues. CDR1 is SGHRS, CDR2 YFSETQ, per germline.

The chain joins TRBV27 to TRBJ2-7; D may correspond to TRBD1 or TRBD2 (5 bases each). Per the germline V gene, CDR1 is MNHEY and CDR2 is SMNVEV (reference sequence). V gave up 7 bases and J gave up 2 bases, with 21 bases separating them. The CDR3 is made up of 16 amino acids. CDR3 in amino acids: CASTTPGDRPAYEQYF. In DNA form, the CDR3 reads TGTGCCAGCACCACCCCCGGGGACCGTCCAGCCTACGAGCAGTACTTC.

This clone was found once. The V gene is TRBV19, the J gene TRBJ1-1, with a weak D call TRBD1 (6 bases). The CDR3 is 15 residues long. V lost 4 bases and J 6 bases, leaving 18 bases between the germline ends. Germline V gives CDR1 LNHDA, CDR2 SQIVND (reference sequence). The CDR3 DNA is TGTGCCAGTAGTACCCAGACAGGAATGGATGCTGAAGCTTTCTTT. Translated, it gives CASSTQTGMDAEAFF.

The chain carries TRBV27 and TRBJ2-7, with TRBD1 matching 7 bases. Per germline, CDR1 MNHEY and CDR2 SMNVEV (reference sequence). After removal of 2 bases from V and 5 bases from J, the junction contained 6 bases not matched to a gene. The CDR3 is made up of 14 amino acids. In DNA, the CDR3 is TGTGCCAGCAGTTTAAGGACAGGTATCCACGAGCAGTACTTC. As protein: CASSLRTGIHEQYF.

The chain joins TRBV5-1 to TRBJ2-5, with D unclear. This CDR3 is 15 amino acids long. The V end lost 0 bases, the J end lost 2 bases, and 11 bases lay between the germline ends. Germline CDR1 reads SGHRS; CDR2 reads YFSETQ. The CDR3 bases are TGCGCCAGCAGCTTGGATCCAGGACCGCAAGAGACCCAGTACTTC. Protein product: CASSLDPGPQETQYF.

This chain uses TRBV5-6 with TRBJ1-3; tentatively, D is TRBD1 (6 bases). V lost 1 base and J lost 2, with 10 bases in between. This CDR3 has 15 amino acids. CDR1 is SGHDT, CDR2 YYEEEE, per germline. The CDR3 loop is CASSLTGRAGNTIYF. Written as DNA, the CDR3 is TGTGCCAGCAGCTTGACAGGGAGGGCTGGAAACACCATATATTTT.

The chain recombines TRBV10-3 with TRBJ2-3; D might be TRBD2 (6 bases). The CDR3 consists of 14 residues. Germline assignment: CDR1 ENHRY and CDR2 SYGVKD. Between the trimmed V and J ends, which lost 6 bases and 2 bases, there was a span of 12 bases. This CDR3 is CAIRERAPTDTQYF. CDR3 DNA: TGTGCCATCAGAGAGCGGGCCCCCACAGATACGCAGTATTTT.

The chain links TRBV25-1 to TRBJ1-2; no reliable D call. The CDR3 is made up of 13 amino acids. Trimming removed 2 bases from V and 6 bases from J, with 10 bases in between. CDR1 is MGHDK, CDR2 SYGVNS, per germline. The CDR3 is CASSEQWGDGYTF. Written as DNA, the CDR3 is TGTGCCAGCAGTGAACAATGGGGTGATGGCTACACCTTC.

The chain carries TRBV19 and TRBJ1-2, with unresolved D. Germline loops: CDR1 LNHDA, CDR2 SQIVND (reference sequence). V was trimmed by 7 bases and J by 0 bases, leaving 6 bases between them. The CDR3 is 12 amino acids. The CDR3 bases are TGTGCCAGTATGAGAACTAACTATGGCTACACCTTC. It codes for CASMRTNYGYTF.

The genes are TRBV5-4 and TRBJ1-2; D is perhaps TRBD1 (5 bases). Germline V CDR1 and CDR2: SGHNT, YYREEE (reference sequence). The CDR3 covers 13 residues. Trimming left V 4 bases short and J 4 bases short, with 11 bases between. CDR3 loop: CASSAIGGYGYTF. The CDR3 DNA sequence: TGTGCCAGCAGCGCCATCGGGGGCTATGGCTACACCTTC.

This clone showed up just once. Here the CDR3 reads CASSFGQGTYNEQFF. The CDR3 DNA follows: TGCGCCAGCAGCTTCGGACAGGGGACATACAATGAGCAGTTCTTC. This sequence joins TRBV5-1 and TRBJ2-1; TRBD1 agrees at 9 bases. From germline, CDR1 is SGHRS and CDR2 YFSETQ. The V and J ends lost 2 bases and 4 bases, in that order; junction bases with no gene match: 4. The CDR3 runs 15 residues.

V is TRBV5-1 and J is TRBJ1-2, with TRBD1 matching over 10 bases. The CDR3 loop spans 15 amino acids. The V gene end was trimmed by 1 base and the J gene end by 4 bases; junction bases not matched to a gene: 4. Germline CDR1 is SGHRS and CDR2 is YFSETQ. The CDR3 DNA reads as TGCGCCAGCAGCTTGCGGACAGGGGGTAGCTATGGCTACACCTTC. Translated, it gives CASSLRTGGSYGYTF.

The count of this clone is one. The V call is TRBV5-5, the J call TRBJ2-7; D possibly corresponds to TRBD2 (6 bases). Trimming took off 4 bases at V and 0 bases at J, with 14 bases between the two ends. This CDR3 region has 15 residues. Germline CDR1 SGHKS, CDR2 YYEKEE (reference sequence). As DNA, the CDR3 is TGTGCCAGCAGCCCCTATGCGGGATCCTCCTACGAGCAGTACTTC. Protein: CASSPYAGSSYEQYF.

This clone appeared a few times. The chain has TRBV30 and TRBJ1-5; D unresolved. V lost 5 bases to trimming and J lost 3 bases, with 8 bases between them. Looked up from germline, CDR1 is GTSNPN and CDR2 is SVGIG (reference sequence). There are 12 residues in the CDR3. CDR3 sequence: CAWGGINQPQHF. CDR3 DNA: TGTGCCTGGGGCGGCATCAATCAGCCCCAGCATTTT.

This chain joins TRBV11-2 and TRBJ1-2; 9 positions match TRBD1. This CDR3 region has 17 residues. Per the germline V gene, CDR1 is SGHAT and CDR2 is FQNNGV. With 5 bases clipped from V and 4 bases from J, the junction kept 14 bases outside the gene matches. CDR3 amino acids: CASSPGTGRSPSYGYTF. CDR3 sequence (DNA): TGTGCCAGCAGCCCAGGGACAGGGAGGTCCCCTTCCTATGGCTACACCTTC.

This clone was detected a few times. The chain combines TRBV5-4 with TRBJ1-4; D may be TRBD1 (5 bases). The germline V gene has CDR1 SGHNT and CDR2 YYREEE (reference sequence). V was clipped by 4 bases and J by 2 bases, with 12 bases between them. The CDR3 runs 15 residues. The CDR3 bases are TGTGCCAGCAGCCAAGCGGGACGGACTAATGAAAAACTGTTTTTT. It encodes CASSQAGRTNEKLFF.

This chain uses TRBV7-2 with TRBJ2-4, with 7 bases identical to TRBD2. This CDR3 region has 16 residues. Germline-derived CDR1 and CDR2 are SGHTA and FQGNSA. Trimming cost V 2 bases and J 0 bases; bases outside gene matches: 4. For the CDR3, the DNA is TGTGCCAGCAGCTTAATGTCTAGCGGAGCCAAAAACATTCAGTACTTC. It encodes CASSLMSSGAKNIQYF.

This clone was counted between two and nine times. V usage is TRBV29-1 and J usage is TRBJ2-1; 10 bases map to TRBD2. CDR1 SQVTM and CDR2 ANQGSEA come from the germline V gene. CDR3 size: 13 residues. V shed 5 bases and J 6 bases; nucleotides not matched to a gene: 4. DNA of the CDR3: TGCAGCGTTCGGAGCGGGGGGGTCAATGAGCAGTTCTTC. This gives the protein CSVRSGGVNEQFF.

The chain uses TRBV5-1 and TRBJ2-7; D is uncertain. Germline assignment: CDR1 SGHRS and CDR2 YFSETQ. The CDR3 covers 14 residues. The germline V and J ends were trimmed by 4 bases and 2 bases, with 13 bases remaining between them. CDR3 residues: CASSPSALAYEQYF. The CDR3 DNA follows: TGCGCCAGCAGCCCCAGCGCTCTTGCCTACGAGCAGTACTTC. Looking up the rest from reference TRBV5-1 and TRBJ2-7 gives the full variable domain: KAGVTQTPRYLIKTRGQQVTLSCSPISGHRSVSWYQQTPGQGLQFLFEYFSETQRNKGNFPGRFSGRQFSNSRSEMNVSTLELGDSALYLCASSPSALAYEQYFGPGTRLTVT.

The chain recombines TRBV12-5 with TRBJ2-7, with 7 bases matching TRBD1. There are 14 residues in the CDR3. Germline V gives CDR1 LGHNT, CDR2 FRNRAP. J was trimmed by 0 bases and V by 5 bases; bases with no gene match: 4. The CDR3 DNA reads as TGTGCTAGTGGTCCGAGACAGGGCTCCTACGAGCAGTACTTC. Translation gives CASGPRQGSYEQYF.